The 3 T cell receptor beta chains below were found in one sample sequenced in a study of blood T cells in healthy people across ages. With a J-beta primer mix and a sample-barcoded 5' primer, a second PCR ran about 6 to 11 cycles. One entry per CDR3 protein results from TCRdb running MiXCR on the 5' RACE reads. The sample holds hundreds of thousands of distinct CDR3 sequences, 55% to 65% seen once. Sample: blood. These receptors originate from a man between 25 and 39 years old in good health.

J is TRBJ1-4 and V is TRBV5-1; D unresolved. CDR1 is SGHRS, CDR2 YFSETQ, per germline. The V and J ends lost 2 bases and 4 bases respectively, with 9 bases between them. The CDR3 totals 14 residues. The CDR3 region is CASSFSGDNEKLFF. CDR3 coding DNA: TGCGCCAGCAGCTTCTCCGGGGATAATGAAAAACTGTTTTTT.

J is TRBJ1-6 and V is TRBV3-1, with 7 bases identical to TRBD1. This CDR3 has 13 amino acids. Germline V gene data show CDR1 as LGHDT and CDR2 as YNNKEL (reference sequence). V lost 4 bases and J lost 9; bases outside the gene matches: 3. The CDR3 sequence is CASSPRQGSPLHF. The CDR3 DNA reads TGTGCCAGCAGCCCCCGACAGGGTTCACCCCTCCACTTT.

This clonotype was counted a single time. The CDR3 protein is CASSRQGRAGYTF. The CDR3 DNA follows: TGTGCCAGCAGTCGACAGGGGCGAGCCGGCTACACCTTC. The chain combines TRBV7-9 with TRBJ1-2; 8 bases line up with TRBD1. The V and J ends lost 6 bases and 8 bases, in that order; junction bases with no gene match: 8. This CDR3 spans 13 amino acids. Germline V gene sequence: CDR1 SEHNR, CDR2 FQNEAQ (reference sequence).